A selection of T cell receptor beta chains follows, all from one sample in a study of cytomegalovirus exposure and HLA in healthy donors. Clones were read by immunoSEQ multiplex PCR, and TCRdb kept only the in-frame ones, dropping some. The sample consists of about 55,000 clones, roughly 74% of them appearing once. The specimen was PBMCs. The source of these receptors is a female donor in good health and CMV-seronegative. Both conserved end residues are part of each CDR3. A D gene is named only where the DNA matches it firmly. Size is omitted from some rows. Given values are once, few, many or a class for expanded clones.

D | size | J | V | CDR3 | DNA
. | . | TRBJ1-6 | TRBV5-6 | CASRRRSSNSPLHF | TGTGCCAGCAGGCGGCGGTCTTCTAATTCACCCCTCCACTTT
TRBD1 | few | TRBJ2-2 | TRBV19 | CASGQTGLRWTGELFF | TGTGCCAGTGGGCAGACAGGGTTGAGGTGGACCGGGGAGCTGTTTTTT
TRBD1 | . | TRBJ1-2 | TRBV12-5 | CASGRDRGNYGYTF | TGTGCTAGTGGCCGGGACAGGGGAAACTATGGCTACACCTTC
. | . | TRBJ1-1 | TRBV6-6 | CASSYVGSEVEAFF | TGTGCCAGCAGTTACGTTGGGTCAGAGGTCGAAGCTTTCTTT
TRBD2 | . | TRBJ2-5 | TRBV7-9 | CSSSSPGLAGGSQETQYF | TGTTCCAGCAGCTCCCCGGGACTAGCGGGGGGTAGTCAAGAGACCCAGTACTTC
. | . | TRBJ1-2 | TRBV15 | CATSRDRRTDYGYTF | TGTGCCACCAGCAGAGACCGCCGGACTGACTATGGCTACACCTTC
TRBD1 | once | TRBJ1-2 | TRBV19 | CASSHLGTGGKEAGYTF | TGTGCCAGTAGTCATCTCGGGACAGGGGGCAAAGAAGCTGGCTACACCTTC
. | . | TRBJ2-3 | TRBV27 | CASSLRGSFTDTQYF | TGTGCCAGCAGTTTAAGGGGGTCCTTCACAGATACGCAGTATTTT
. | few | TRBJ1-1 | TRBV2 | CASRSAGTEAFF | TGTGCCAGCCGCAGTGCGGGGACTGAAGCTTTCTTT
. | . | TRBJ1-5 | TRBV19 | CASRQSKQPQHF | TGTGCCAGTAGACAGTCTAAACAGCCCCAGCATTTT
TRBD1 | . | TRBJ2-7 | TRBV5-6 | CASSLMDGTGSYEQYF | TGTGCCAGCAGCTTGATGGACGGGACAGGGTCCTACGAGCAGTACTTC
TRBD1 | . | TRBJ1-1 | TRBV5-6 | CASSLATGYTEAFF | TGTGCCAGCAGCTTGGCGACAGGGTACACTGAAGCTTTCTTT
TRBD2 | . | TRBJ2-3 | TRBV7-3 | CASSPTSGGFTDTQYF | TGTGCCAGCAGCCCTACTAGCGGGGGGTTCACAGATACGCAGTATTTT
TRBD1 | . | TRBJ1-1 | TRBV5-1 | CASGTGTGNTEAFF | TGCGCCAGCGGGACAGGGACCGGGAACACTGAAGCTTTCTTT
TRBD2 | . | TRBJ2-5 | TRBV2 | CASSELGGTSGPVTQYF | TGTGCCAGCAGTGAATTGGGTGGGACTAGCGGCCCTGTGACCCAGTACTTC
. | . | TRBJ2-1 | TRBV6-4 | CASSDWRAGVNEQFF | TGTGCCAGCAGTGACTGGAGGGCCGGTGTAAATGAGCAGTTCTTC
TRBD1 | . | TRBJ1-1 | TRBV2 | CASTSAGGNTEAFF | TGTGCCAGCACTTCAGCAGGGGGGAACACTGAAGCTTTCTTT
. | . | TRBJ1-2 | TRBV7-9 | CASSNLLQGNHGYTF | TGTGCCAGCAGCAATTTACTCCAGGGTAACCATGGCTACACCTTC
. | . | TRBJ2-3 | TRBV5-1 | CASSLYRDQEHADTQYF | TGCGCCAGCAGCTTATACCGGGATCAAGAACATGCAGATACGCAGTATTTT